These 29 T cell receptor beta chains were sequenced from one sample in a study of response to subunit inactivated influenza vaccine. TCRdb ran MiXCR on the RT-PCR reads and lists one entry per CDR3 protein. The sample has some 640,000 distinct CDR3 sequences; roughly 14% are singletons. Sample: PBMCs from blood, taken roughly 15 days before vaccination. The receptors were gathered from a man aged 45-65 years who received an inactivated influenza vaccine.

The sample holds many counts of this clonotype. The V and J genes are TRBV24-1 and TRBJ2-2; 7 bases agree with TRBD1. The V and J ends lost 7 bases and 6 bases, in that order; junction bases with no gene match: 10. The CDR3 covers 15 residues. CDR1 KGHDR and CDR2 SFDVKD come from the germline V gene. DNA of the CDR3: TGTGCCACCAGCCTCAGACAGGGACGGGCCGGGGAGCTGTTTTTT. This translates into CATSLRQGRAGELFF.

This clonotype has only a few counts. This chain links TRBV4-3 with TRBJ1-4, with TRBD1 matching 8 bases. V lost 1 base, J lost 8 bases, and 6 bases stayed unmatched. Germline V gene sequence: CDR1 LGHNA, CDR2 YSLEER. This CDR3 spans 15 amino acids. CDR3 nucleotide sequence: TGCGCCAGCAGCCAAGCTAACAGGGGGGGAGAAAAACTGTTTTTT. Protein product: CASSQANRGGEKLFF.

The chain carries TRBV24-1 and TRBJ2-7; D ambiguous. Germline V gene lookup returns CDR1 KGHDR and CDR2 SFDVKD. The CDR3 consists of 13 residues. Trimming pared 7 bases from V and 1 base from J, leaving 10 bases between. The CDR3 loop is CATSKAPSYEQYF. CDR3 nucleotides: TGTGCCACCAGCAAGGCACCTTCCTACGAGCAGTACTTC.

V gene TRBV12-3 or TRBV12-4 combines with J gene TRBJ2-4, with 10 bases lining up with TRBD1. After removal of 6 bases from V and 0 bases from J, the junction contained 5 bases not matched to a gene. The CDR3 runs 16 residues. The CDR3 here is CASSKTGGLAKNIQYF. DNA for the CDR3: TGTGCCAGCAGCAAGACAGGGGGCCTAGCCAAAAACATTCAGTACTTC.

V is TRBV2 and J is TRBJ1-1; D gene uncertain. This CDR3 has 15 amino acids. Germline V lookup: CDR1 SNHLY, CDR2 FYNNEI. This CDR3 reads CASKRGKGRDTEAFF. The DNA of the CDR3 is TGTGCTTCTAAACGAGGGAAGGGTCGGGACACTGAAGCTTTCTTT.

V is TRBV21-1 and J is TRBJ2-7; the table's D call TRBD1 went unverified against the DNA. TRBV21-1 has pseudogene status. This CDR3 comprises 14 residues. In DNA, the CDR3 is TGTGCCAGCAGCAAAGACGGGGGTGCCTACGAGCAGTACTTC. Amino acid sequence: CASSKDGGAYEQYF.

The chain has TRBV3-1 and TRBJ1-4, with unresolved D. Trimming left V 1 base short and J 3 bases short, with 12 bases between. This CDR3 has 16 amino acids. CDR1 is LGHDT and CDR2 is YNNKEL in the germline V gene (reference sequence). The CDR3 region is CASSQGALQPNEKLFF. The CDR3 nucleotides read TGTGCCAGCAGCCAAGGGGCCTTGCAACCTAATGAAAAACTGTTTTTT.

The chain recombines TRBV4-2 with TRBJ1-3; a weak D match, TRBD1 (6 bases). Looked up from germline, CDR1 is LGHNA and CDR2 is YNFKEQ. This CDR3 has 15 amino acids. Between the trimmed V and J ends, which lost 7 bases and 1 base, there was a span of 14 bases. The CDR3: CASTADRRSGNTIYF. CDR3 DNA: TGTGCCAGCACCGCAGACAGGAGGTCTGGAAACACCATATATTTT.

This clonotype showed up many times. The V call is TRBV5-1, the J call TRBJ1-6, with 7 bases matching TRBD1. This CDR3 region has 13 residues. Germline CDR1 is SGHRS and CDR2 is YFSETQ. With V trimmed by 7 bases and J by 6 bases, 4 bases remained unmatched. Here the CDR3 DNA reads TGCGCCAGCCGGGACAGCTCTAATTCACCCCTCCACTTT. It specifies CASRDSSNSPLHF. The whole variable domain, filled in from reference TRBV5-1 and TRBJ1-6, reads KAGVTQTPRYLIKTRGQQVTLSCSPISGHRSVSWYQQTPGQGLQFLFEYFSETQRNKGNFPGRFSGRQFSNSRSEMNVSTLELGDSALYLCASRDSSNSPLHFGNGTRLTVT.

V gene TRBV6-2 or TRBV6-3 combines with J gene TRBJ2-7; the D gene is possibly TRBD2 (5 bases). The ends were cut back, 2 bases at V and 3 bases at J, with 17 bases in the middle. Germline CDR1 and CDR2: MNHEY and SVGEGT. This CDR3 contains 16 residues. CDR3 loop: CASSYPSEGRNYEQYF. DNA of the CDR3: TGTGCCAGCAGTTACCCGTCCGAGGGCCGGAACTACGAGCAGTACTTC.

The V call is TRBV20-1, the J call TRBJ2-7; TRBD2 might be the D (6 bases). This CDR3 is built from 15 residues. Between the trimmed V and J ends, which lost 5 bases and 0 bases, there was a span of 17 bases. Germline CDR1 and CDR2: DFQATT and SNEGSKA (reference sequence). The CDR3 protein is CSARRLDHTSYEQYF. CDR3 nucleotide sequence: TGCAGTGCTCGAAGACTAGACCATACCTCCTACGAGCAGTACTTC.

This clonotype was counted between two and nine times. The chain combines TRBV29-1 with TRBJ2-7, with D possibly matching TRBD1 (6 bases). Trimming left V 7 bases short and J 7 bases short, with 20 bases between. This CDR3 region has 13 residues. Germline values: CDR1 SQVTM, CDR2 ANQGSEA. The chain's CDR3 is CSAGSTGRREQYF. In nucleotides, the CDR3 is TGCAGCGCCGGATCAACAGGGCGGAGAGAGCAGTACTTC.

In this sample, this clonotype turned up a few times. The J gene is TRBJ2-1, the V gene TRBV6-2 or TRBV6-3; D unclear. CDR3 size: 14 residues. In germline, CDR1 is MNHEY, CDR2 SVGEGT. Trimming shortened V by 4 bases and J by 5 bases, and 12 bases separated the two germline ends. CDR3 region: CASSSRTMNNEQFF. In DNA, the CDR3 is TGTGCCAGCAGTTCGAGAACAATGAACAATGAGCAGTTCTTC.

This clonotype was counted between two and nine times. The CDR3 protein is CASSESNSGTLGGYGYTF. As DNA, the CDR3 is TGTGCCAGCAGCGAGTCAAATTCCGGGACACTAGGAGGGTATGGCTACACCTTC. The chain recombines TRBV9 with TRBJ1-2, with D maybe TRBD1 (6 bases). The CDR3 is made up of 18 amino acids. With 3 bases removed from V and 5 bases from J, the gap between germline ends came to 26 bases. Germline CDR1 SGDLS, CDR2 YYNGEE. Combining the CDR3 with reference TRBV9 and TRBJ1-2 gives the whole variable domain DSGVTQTPKHLITATGQRVTLRCSPRSGDLSVYWYQQSLDQGLQFLIQYYNGEERAKGNILERFSAQQFPDLHSELNLSSLELGDSALYFCASSESNSGTLGGYGYTFGSGTRLTVV.

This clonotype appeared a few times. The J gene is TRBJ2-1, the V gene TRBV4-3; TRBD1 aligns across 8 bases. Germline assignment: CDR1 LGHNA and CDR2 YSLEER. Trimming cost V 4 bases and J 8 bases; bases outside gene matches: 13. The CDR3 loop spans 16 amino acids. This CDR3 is CASSPNRGVVQDEQFF. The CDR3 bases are TGCGCCAGCAGCCCCAACAGGGGGGTAGTCCAGGATGAGCAGTTCTTC.

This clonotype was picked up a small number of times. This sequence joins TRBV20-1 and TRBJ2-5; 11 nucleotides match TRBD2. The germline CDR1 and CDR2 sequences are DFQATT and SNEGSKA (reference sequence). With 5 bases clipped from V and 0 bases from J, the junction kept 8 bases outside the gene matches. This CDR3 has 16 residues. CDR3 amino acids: CSALPPSGGNQETQYF. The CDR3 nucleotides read TGCAGTGCTTTACCCCCTAGCGGGGGGAACCAAGAGACCCAGTACTTC.

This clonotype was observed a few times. The CDR3 spells CASSFLGGDTEAFF. The CDR3 DNA is TGTGCCAGCAGTTTTTTAGGGGGTGACACTGAAGCTTTCTTT. The chain couples TRBV12-3 or TRBV12-4 to TRBJ1-1; D is possibly TRBD1 (6 bases). V was clipped by 3 bases and J by 3 bases, with 11 bases between them. The CDR3 is 14 residues long.

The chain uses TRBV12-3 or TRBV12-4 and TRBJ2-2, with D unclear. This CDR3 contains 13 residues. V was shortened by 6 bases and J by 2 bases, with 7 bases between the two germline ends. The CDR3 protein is CASSETNTGELFF. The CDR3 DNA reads TGTGCCAGCAGCGAGACTAACACCGGGGAGCTGTTTTTT.

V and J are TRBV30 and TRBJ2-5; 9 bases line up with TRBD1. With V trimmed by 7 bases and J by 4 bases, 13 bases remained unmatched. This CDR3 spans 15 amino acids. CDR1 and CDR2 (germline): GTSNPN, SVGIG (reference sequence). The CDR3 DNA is TGTGCCTCTGCTGGGGGACAGGGTTTTGGAGAGACCCAGTACTTC. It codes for CASAGGQGFGETQYF.

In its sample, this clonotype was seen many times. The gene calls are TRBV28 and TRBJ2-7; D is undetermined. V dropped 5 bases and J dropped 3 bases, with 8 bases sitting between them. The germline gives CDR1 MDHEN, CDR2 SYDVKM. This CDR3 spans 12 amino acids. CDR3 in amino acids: CASSQQRYEQYF. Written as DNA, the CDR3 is TGTGCCAGCAGTCAACAGCGCTACGAGCAGTACTTC.

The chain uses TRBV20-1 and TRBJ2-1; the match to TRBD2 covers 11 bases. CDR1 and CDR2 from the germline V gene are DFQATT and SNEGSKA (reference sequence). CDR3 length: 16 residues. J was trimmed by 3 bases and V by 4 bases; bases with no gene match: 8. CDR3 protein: CSATPSGLADYNEQFF. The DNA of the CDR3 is TGCAGTGCTACCCCGTCGGGACTAGCGGACTACAATGAGCAGTTCTTC.

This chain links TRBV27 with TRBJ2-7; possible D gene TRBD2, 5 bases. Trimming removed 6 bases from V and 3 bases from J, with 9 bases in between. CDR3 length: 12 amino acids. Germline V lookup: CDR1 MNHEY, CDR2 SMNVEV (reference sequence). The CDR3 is CASRRADYEQYF. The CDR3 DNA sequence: TGTGCCAGCAGGCGGGCCGACTACGAGCAGTACTTC.

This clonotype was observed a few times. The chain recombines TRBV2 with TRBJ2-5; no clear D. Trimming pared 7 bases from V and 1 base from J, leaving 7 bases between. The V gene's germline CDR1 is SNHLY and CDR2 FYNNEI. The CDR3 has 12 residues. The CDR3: CASKVPQETQYF. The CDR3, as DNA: TGTGCCAGCAAGGTACCCCAAGAGACCCAGTACTTC.

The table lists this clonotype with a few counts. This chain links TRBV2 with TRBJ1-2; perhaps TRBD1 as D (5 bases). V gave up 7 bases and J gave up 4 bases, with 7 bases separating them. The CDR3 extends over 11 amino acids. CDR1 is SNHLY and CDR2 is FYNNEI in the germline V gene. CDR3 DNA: TGTGCCAGCACCCAGGGCTATGGCTACACCTTC. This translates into CASTQGYGYTF. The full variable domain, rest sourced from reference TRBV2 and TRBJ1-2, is EPEVTQTPSHQVTQMGQEVILRCVPISNHLYFYWYRQILGQKVEFLVSFYNNEISEKSEIFDDQFSVERPDGSNFTLKIRSTKLEDSAMYFCASTQGYGYTFGSGTRLTVV.

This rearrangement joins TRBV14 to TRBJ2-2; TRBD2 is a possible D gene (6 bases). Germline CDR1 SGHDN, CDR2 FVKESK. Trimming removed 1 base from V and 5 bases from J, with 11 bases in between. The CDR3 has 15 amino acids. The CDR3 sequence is CASSQVLRGTGELFF. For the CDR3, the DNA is TGTGCCAGCAGCCAAGTTCTACGGGGGACCGGGGAGCTGTTTTTT.

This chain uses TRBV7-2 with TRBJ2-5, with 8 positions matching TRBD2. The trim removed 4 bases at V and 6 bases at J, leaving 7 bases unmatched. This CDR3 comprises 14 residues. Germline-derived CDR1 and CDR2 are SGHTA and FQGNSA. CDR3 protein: CASSSGLAAKTQYF. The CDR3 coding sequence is TGTGCCAGCAGCTCTGGACTAGCTGCGAAGACCCAGTACTTC.

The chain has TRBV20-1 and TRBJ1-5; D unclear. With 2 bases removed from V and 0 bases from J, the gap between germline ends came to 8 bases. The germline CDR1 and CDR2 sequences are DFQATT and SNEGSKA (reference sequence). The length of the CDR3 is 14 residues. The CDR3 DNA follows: TGCAGTGCTAGATGGCGGGATAGCAATCAGCCCCAGCATTTT. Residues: CSARWRDSNQPQHF.

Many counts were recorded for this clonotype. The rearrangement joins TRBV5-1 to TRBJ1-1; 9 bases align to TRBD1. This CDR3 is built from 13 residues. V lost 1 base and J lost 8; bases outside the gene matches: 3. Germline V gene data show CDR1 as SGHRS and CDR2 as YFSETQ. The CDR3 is CASSLNRGLEAFF. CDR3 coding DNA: TGCGCCAGCAGCTTGAACAGGGGGCTAGAAGCTTTCTTT. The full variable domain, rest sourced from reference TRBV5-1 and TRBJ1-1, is KAGVTQTPRYLIKTRGQQVTLSCSPISGHRSVSWYQQTPGQGLQFLFEYFSETQRNKGNFPGRFSGRQFSNSRSEMNVSTLELGDSALYLCASSLNRGLEAFFGQGTRLTVV.

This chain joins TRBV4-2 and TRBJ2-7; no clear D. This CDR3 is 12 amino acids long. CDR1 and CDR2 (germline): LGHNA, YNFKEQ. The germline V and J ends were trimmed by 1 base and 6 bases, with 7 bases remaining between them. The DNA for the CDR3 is TGTGCCAGCAGCCAAGTAGTTGGCGAGCAGTACTTC. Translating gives CASSQVVGEQYF.